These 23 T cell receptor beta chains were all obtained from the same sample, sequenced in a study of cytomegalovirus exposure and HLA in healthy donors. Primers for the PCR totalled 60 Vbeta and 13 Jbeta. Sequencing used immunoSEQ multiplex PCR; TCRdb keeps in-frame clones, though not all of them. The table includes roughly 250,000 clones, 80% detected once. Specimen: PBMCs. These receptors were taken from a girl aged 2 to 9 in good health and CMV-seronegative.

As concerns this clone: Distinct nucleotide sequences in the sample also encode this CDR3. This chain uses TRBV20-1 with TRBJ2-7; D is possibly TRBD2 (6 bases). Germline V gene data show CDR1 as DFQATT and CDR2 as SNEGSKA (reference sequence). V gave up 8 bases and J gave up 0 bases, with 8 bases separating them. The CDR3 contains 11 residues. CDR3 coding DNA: TGCAGTCTCGGGAGCTCCTACGAGCAGTACTTC. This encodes CSLGSSYEQYF.

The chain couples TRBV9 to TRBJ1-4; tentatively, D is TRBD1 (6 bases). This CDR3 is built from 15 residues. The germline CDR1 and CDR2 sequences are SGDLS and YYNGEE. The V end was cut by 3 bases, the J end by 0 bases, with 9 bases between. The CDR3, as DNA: TGTGCCAGCAGCGCCGCAGGGGCAACTAATGAAAAACTGTTTTTT. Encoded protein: CASSAAGATNEKLFF.

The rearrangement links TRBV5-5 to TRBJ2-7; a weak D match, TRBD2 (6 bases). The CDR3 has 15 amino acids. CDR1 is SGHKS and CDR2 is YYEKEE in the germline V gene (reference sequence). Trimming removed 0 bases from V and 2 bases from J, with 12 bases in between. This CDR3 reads CASSLAGTEAYEQYF. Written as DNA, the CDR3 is TGTGCCAGCAGCTTGGCGGGGACTGAAGCCTACGAGCAGTACTTC.

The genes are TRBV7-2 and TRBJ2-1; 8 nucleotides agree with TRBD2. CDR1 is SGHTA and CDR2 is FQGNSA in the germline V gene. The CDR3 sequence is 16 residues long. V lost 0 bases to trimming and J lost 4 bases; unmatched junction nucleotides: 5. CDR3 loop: CASSLASGTSYNEQFF. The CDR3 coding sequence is TGTGCCAGCAGCTTAGCCTCCGGGACTAGTTACAATGAGCAGTTCTTC.

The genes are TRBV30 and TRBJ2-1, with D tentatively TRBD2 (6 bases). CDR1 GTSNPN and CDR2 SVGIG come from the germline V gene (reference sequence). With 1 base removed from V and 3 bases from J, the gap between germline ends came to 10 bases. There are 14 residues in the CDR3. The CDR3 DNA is TGTGCCTGGAGTGGAGGTAGCGGCTACAATGAGCAGTTCTTC. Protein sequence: CAWSGGSGYNEQFF.

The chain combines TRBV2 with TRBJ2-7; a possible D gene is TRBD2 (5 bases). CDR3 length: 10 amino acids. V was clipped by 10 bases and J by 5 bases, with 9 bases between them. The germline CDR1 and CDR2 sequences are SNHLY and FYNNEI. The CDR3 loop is CATTRDEQYF. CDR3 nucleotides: TGTGCCACCACTAGGGACGAGCAGTACTTC.

Here the CDR3 reads CASSLRTRIHEQYF. CDR3 DNA sequence: TGTGCCAGCAGTCTCCGGACTAGAATCCACGAGCAGTACTTC. This chain joins TRBV27 and TRBJ2-7; 7 nucleotides align to TRBD2. The V gene's germline CDR1 is MNHEY and CDR2 SMNVEV (reference sequence). Trimming took 5 bases from V and 5 from J; bases not matched to a gene: 9. The CDR3 covers 14 residues.

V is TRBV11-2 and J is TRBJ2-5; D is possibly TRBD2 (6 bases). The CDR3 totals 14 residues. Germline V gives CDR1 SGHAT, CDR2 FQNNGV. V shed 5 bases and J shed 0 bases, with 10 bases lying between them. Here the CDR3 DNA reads TGTGCCAGCAGCCAAGGAGGGTACCAAGAGACCCAGTACTTC. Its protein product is CASSQGGYQETQYF. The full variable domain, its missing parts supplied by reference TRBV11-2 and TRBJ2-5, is EAGVAQSPRYKIIEKRQSVAFWCNPISGHATLYWYQQILGQGPKLLIQFQNNGVVDDSQLPKDRFSAERLKGVDSTLKIQPAKLEDSAVYLCASSQGGYQETQYFGPGTRLLVL.

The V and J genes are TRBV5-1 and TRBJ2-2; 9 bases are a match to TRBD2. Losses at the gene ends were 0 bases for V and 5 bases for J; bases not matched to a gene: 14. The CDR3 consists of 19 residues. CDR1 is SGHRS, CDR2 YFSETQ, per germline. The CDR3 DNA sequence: TGCGCCAGCAGCTTGGTCGGGTTGAATAGCGGGAGTAAAACCGGGGAGCTGTTTTTT. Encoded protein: CASSLVGLNSGSKTGELFF.

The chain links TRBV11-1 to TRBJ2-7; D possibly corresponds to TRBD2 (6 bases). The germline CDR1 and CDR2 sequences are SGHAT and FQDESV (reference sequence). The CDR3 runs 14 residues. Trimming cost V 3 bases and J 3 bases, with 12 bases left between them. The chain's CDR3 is CASSFAGPDYEQYF. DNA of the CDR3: TGTGCCAGCAGCTTCGCGGGACCCGACTACGAGCAGTACTTC.

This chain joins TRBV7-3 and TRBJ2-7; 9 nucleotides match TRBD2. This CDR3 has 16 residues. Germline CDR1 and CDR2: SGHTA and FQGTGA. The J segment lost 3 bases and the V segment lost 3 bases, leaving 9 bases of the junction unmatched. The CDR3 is CASSLWVSGSFYEQYF. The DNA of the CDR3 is TGTGCCAGCAGCTTGTGGGTTAGCGGGAGTTTCTACGAGCAGTACTTC.

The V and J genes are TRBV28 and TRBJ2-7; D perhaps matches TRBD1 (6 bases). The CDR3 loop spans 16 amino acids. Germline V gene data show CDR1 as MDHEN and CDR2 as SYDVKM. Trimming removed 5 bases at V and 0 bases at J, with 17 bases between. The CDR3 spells CASSKAEAGASYEQYF. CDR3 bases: TGTGCCAGCAGTAAGGCTGAGGCAGGGGCCTCCTACGAGCAGTACTTC.

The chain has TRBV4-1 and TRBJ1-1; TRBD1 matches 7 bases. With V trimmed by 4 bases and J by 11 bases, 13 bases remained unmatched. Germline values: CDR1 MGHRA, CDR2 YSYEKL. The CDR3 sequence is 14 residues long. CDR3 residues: CASSRLLLDRMAFF. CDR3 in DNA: TGCGCCAGCAGCCGCTTACTATTGGACAGGATGGCTTTCTTT.

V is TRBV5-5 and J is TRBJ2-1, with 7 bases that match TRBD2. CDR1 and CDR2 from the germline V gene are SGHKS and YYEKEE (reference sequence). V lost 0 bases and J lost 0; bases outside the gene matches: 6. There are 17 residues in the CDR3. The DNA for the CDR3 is TGTGCCAGCAGCTTGGTTACGCGGGGGTTCTCCTACAATGAGCAGTTCTTC. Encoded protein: CASSLVTRGFSYNEQFF.

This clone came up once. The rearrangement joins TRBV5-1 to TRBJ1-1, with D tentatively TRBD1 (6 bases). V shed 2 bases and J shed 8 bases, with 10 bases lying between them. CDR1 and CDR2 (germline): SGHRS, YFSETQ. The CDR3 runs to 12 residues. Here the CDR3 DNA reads TGCGCCAGCAGCTTTGGGGGGGCGGAAGCTTTCTTT. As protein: CASSFGGAEAFF.

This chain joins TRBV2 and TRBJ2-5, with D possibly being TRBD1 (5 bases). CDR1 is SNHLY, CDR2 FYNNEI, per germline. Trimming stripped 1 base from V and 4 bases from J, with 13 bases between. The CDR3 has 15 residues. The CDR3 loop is CASSEGLGQGETQYF. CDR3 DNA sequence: TGTGCCAGCAGTGAAGGGTTAGGGCAGGGAGAGACCCAGTACTTC.

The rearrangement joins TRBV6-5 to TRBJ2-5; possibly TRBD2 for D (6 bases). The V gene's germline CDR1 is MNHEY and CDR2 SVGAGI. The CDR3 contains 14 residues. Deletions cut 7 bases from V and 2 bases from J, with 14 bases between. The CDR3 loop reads CASMAGRVQETQYF. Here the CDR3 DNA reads TGTGCCAGCATGGCCGGGAGAGTTCAAGAGACCCAGTACTTC.

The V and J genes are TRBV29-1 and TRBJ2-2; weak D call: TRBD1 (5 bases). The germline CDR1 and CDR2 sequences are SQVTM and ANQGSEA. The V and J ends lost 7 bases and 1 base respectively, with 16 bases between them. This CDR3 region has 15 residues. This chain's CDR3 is CSATSGSGNTGELFF. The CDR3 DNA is TGCAGCGCAACGTCAGGGTCAGGGAACACCGGGGAGCTGTTTTTT.

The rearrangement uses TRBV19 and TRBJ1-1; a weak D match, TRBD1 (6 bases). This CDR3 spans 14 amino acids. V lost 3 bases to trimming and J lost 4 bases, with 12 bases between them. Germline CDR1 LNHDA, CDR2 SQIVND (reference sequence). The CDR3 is CASSMGAWVTEAFF. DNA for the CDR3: TGTGCCAGTAGTATGGGGGCGTGGGTCACTGAAGCTTTCTTT.

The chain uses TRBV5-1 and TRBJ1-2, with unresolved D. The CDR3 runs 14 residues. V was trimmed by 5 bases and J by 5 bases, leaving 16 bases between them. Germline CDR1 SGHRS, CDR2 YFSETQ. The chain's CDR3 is CASSPRGGAYGYTF. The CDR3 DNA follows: TGCGCCAGCAGTCCCCGAGGTGGTGCGTATGGCTACACCTTC.

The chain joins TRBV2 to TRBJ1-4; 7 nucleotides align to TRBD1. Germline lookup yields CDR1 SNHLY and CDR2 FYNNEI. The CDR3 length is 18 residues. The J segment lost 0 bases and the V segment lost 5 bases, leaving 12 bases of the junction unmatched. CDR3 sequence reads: CASSLHRGSGATNEKLFF. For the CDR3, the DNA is TGTGCCAGCAGTCTGCACAGGGGCAGCGGTGCAACTAATGAAAAACTGTTTTTT. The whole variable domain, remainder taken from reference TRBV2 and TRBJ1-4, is EPEVTQTPSHQVTQMGQEVILRCVPISNHLYFYWYRQILGQKVEFLVSFYNNEISEKSEIFDDQFSVERPDGSNFTLKIRSTKLEDSAMYFCASSLHRGSGATNEKLFFGSGTQLSVL.

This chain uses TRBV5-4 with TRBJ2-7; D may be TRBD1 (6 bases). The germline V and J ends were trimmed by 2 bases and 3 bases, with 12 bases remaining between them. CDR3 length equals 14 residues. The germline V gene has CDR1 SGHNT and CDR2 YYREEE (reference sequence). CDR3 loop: CASSLGQIDYEQYF. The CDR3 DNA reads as TGTGCCAGCAGCTTAGGACAGATAGACTACGAGCAGTACTTC.

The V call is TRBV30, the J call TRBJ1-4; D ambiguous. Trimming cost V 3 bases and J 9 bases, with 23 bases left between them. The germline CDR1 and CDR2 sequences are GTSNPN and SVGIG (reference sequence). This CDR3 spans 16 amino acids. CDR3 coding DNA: TGTGCCTGGAGCGATCCCGGGAGTGGAGGGTATCAAAAACTGTTTTTT. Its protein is CAWSDPGSGGYQKLFF.